The source of this T cell receptor (beta chain) is a study of cytomegalovirus exposure and HLA in healthy donors. Whole-study results and caveats: Cytomegalovirus status was reportedly diagnosed by the classifier with high sensitivity and specificity. Sequencing artifact likely explains a cluster of highly shared sequence variants.

This CDR3 region has 14 residues. CDR1 is MNHEY and CDR2 is SMNVEV in the germline V gene (reference sequence). The ends were cut back, 2 bases at V and 8 bases at J, with 13 bases in the middle. Notes on this clone: Its antigen remains unidentified.

Both 60 Vbeta primers and 13 Jbeta primers went into the PCR. Sequencing used immunoSEQ multiplex PCR; TCRdb keeps in-frame clones, though not all of them. This table has about 100,000 clones, about 69% appearing once. Sequences were obtained from PBMCs. This sequence was found in a woman between 18 and 29 years old in good health and CMV-seropositive. The chain couples TRBV27 to TRBJ2-1; D call uncertain. CDR3 sequence reads: CASSLGASSYEQFF. The CDR3 DNA follows: TGTGCCAGCAGTTTAGGTGCTAGTAGTTATGAGCAGTTCTTC.